The rows below give T cell receptor beta chains drawn from one sample of a study of tumor-infiltrating lymphocytes in primary liver carcinoma. One entry per CDR3 protein results from TCRdb running MiXCR on the multiplex PCR reads. This repertoire shows roughly 120,000 distinct CDR3 sequences, roughly 69% found once; its top ten account for about a tenth. Sequencing was performed on liver tumor tissue from sampling region 1. These TCRs come from an older woman with primary liver carcinoma and hepatitis B virus infection. The conserved cysteine and the conserved F or W are not part of the CDR3 here. The D gene is left open where the match is weak.

V gene	J gene	D gene	CDR3 protein
TRBV14	TRBJ2-2	NA	ASSQVEILDTGELF
TRBV11-2	TRBJ2-1	NA	ASSRGRGGRVDEQF
TRBV6-5	TRBJ2-6	NA	ASSTEGTRPGANVLT
TRBV6-5	TRBJ1-5	NA	ASSYSGTGDQPQH
TRBV4-2	TRBJ2-7	TRBD2	ASSGGGRPYEQY
TRBV4-2	TRBJ1-5	NA	ASSQDPGTDQPQH
TRBV6-5	TRBJ1-2	NA	ASSPYRTGESTNGYT
TRBV5-5	TRBJ2-5	TRBD2	ASSLATSGETQY
TRBV5-6	TRBJ2-3	TRBD2	ASSPGTSGSPDTQY
TRBV29-1	TRBJ2-1	NA	SVQTGIGDGNEQF
TRBV28	TRBJ2-7	TRBD1	ASSRQGGLFYEQY
TRBV6-1	TRBJ2-3	TRBD2	ASSVQLAGADTQY
TRBV20-1	TRBJ2-4	NA	SARDQGLPIQY
TRBV7-9	TRBJ2-1	TRBD2	DNSFSPGLAGNNEQF
TRBV11-2	TRBJ1-2	TRBD1	ASSLAGGYGYT
TRBV11-2	TRBJ2-7	NA	ASRLEGKFYEQY
TRBV14	TRBJ2-3	NA	ASSQNTRY
TRBV6-5	TRBJ1-1	NA	ANSTQGWQNTEAF
TRBV5-1	TRBJ1-1	NA	ASSLGARDTEAS
TRBV7-9	TRBJ2-3	NA	ASSLRWAGSTDTQY
TRBV2	TRBJ1-2	TRBD1	ASSERDRGGYT
TRBV7-8	TRBJ1-1	NA	ASSWKGVTVAF
TRBV6-1	TRBJ1-1	NA	ASSAHMFSEAF
TRBV6-6	TRBJ2-1	NA	ASSYEQGYNEQF
TRBV28	TRBJ1-3	NA	VSKTPGSNSGNTIY
TRBV6-4	TRBJ2-3	TRBD2	ASSVLVGGSTDTQY
TRBV4-2	TRBJ2-7	TRBD2	ASSQQREGGHEQY
TRBV14	TRBJ2-5	NA	ASSQGINRRETQY
TRBV5-5	TRBJ1-6	NA	ASSLGTSNSPLH
TRBV11-3	TRBJ2-7	NA	ASSFARRGYEQY
TRBV29-1	TRBJ1-6	NA	SVAGDTNSPLH
TRBV11-3	TRBJ2-4	NA	VSSFDGTRKNIQY
TRBV12-3/TRBV12-4	TRBJ1-6	TRBD1	AGSLAARGANSPLH
TRBV11-2	TRBJ2-3	NA	ASNAINTQY
TRBV6-2/TRBV6-3	TRBJ2-3	NA	ASSSHRADTDTQY
TRBV7-9	TRBJ2-1	TRBD1	ASSQGQGHYDEQF
TRBV29-1	TRBJ2-3	NA	SVVGGGGMGTDTQY
TRBV28	TRBJ2-2	TRBD1	ASSSPGQGSTGELF
TRBV29-1	TRBJ1-1	NA	SVISGDTEAF
TRBV6-1	TRBJ2-3	TRBD2	ASSNSGRGTDTQY
TRBV6-5	TRBJ2-6	NA	ASGPTGGSGTNVLT
TRBV28	TRBJ2-7	TRBD1	ASRVPPGQGKPYEQY
TRBV11-1	TRBJ2-2	TRBD1	ASTLRKTGELL
TRBV29-1	TRBJ2-1	TRBD2	SADHPVLPGLAGGNSYNEQF
TRBV7-9	TRBJ2-7	TRBD2	ASSHGGGGYEQY
TRBV6-6	TRBJ2-3	TRBD1	ASSNRDRSGTQY
TRBV28	TRBJ1-5	TRBD1	ASSPRTGANQPQH
TRBV11-2	TRBJ1-3	NA	ASSSRLPTDSSGNTIY
TRBV28	TRBJ1-2	NA	VSSFPANYGYT
TRBV5-1	TRBJ1-1	NA	ASSLGTAITEAF
TRBV11-2	TRBJ1-1	TRBD1	ARAWDRGFGTEAF
TRBV12-3/TRBV12-4	TRBJ2-2	NA	ASSFWAGGELF
TRBV28	TRBJ1-1	NA	ASSHPGAEAF
TRBV6-2/TRBV6-3	TRBJ1-1	TRBD1	ASTGRVGRGDTEAF
TRBV12-3/TRBV12-4	TRBJ2-5	NA	ASSLRKTWY